Only a few counts were recorded for the clone carrying this T cell receptor (beta chain). The CDR3 has 16 amino acids. The germline V and J ends were trimmed by 4 bases and 0 bases, with 14 bases remaining between them. Per the germline V gene, CDR1 is SGDLS and CDR2 is YYNGEE. The record originates from a study of human T cells and chemical hapten exposure. The time point was: healthy volunteer bleed at 6 weeks. Someone pulled total RNA out of unfractionated whole blood. TCRdb ran MiXCR on the RACE reads and lists one entry per CDR3 protein. The data show about 77,000 distinct CDR3 sequences, with around 9.3% seen just once and roughly 1.5% held by the top ten.

Sequenced sample: whole blood. This clonotype was sampled from a female donor in good health. Some clones in this sample may be carry-over from other donors' samples. The rearrangement links TRBV9 to TRBJ1-3, with D hard to call. The CDR3 sequence: CASSINQGFSGNTIYF. CDR3 coding DNA: TGTGCCAGCAGCATCAACCAAGGGTTCTCTGGAAACACCATATATTTT.